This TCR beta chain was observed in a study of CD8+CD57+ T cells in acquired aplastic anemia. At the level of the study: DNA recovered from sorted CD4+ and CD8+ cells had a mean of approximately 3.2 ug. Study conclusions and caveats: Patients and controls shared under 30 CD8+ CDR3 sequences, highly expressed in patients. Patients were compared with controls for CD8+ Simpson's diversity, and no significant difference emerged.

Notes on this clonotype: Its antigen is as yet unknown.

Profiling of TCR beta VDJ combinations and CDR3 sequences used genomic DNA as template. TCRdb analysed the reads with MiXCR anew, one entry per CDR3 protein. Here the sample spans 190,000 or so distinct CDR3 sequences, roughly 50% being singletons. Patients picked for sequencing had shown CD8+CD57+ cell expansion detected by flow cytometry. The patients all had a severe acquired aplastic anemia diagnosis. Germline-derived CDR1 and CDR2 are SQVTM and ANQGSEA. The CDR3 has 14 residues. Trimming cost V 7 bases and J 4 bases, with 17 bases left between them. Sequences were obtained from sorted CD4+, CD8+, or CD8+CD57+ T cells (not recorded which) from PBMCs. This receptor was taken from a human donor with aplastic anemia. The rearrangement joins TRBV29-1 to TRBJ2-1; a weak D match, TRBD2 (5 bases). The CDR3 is CSAGRVPLYNEQFF. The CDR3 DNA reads TGCAGCGCGGGGAGAGTTCCCCTGTACAATGAGCAGTTCTTC.